This T cell receptor beta chain derives from a study of T cell responses to AZD1222 COVID-19 vaccine (dated by TCRdb to about 2021). As for the study more broadly: A total of 230 to 250 trial participants underwent TCR sequencing, of whom 207 received two doses of AZD1222 and 26 received two doses of the MenACWY control vaccine. Enrollment into the trials was organized by age into subgroups of 18-55, 56-69 and 70-plus years, and those subgroups contained roughly 160, 29 and 62 TCR-sequenced participants, respectively. The study at large found these results: Only a handful of AZD1222 recipients were SARS-CoV-2 seropositive at baseline, limiting conclusions about previously exposed vaccinees. In the small 56-69-year group, the increase in depth fell short of significance, most likely because of low power. Participants were mostly white British and included more females than males, and it was suggested by the authors that clonal diversity may have been underestimated. No day 14 peak-response samples were available, so repertoires were characterized only after the peak T cell response. Spike-specific TCR breadth and depth rose significantly after two AZD1222 doses compared with day 0 and with MenACWY recipients. The vaccine-associated CD4 TCRs covered the entire spike protein, and the dominant responses fell in regions 160-218 and 743-854. Reportedly, close to half of the unique spike-specific TCRs recognized epitopes lying outside the regions that are mutated in the B.1.351 and B.1.1.7 variants.

The time point label here, explained by the study, means: about 28 days (+/-7) after the second vaccine dose. AZD1222 recipients with second doses at about 4 weeks or about 12 weeks were pooled, because spike-specific TCR depth and breadth did not differ between schedules. Samples from vaccinated people were obtained from the UK trials COV001 and COV002, which included a single-blind randomized controlled phase 2/3 trial of AZD1222 (ChAdOx1 nCoV-19) in healthy adults. Trial participant PBMC samples were collected at day 0 and day 28 after the second dose for TCRbeta chain sequencing. Trimming leaves V shorter by 4 bases and J shorter by 3 bases, with the junction holding 5 bases beyond the gene matches. The CDR3 covers 14 residues, taking in both the cysteine and the phenylalanine. Only the CDR3 DNA stays, 42 bases, in frame from base 1. Sequences MGHDK (CDR1) and SYGVNS (CDR2) are obtained from the germline V gene.

As regards this clone: Its binding antigen is unknown. The sample holds no much larger clone one base away, and base qualities are not on file.

The CDR3 regions of human TCRbeta chains were analyzed by immunosequencing. The paper's data handling went like this. Repertoire TCRs were checked for matches against a reference library of SARS-CoV-2-specific TCRs that had been generated using the MIRA antigen-specificity platform. Breadth was defined as the fraction of unique TCRs that were SARS-CoV-2-associated, and depth was defined as the fraction of total T cells that were SARS-CoV-2-associated. Using the MIRA data, every spike-specific TCR was mapped to the spike region that the TCR reacted to and assigned to either a CD4 or a CD8 class. Log10-transformed breadth and depth values were compared by one-way ANOVA with Sidak's multiple comparisons tests. Imported from immuneACCESS, the table was reduced by TCRdb to in-frame sequences with V and J called. These copies leave out some clones; in studies compared against another copy, an unresolved V gene accounts for under half, and the cause of the remainder is not known. Clonal size and the V and J genes are those of that table, whereas D and trimming came from the DNA. The sample table holds fewer than 180,000 clones, of which roughly 90% were seen once. The ten largest clonotypes hold 2.5% to 3.5% of the sample.

The sequence was obtained from an adult who received the AZD1222 COVID-19 vaccine. Sequencing used peripheral blood, obtained 28 days after the second AZD1222 dose. Here the chain combines TRBV25-1 and TRBJ1-2; the junction holds 7 bases that match TRBD1. This receptor has the CDR3 CASSARGSDYGYTF. The nucleotide sequence is TGTGCCAGCAGTGCCAGGGGGTCTGACTATGGCTACACCTTC.